Listed here are 27 T cell receptor beta chains from one sample, sequenced in a study of cytomegalovirus exposure and HLA in healthy donors (dated by TCRdb to about 2017). Libraries were prepared through the immunoSEQ multiplex PCR assay. For the multiplex PCR, a mixture combining 60 forward primers for TCR Vbeta segments and 13 reverse primers for TCR Jbeta segments was used. The source is immuneACCESS, and TCRdb retained only in-frame sequences with V and J called. Part of the clones is not carried over; for the studies checked, unresolved V genes explain less than half of this, and the remainder is unexplained. Present in this sample are about 150,000 clones, about a tenth of which were seen just once. Jointly, the top ten make up 1.8% of the sample. Sequenced: PBMCs. The receptors originated from a male donor in good health and CMV-seronegative.

V and J are TRBV6-5 and TRBJ1-1; tentatively, D is TRBD1 (5 bases). Trimming pared 5 bases from V and 5 bases from J, leaving 12 bases between. Per the germline V gene, CDR1 is MNHEY and CDR2 is SVGAGI. The CDR3 consists of 13 residues. DNA of the CDR3: TGTGCCAGCAGTCCAGGGTATGGAACTGAAGCTTTCTTT. Protein product: CASSPGYGTEAFF.

This chain uses TRBV15 with TRBJ1-1; 7 bases are shared with TRBD1. Germline CDR1 reads LNHNV; CDR2 reads YYDKDF (reference sequence). V dropped 3 bases and J dropped 0; count of bases not matched to a gene: 16. The CDR3 length is 19 residues. CDR3 sequence: CATSSTLGGEPLMNTEAFF. Here the CDR3 DNA reads TGTGCCACCAGCAGTACCCTAGGGGGCGAGCCGCTTATGAACACTGAAGCTTTCTTT.

This clone was seen a handful of times. The chain combines TRBV27 with TRBJ1-1; 7 positions agree with TRBD1. The CDR3 extends over 16 amino acids. Germline values: CDR1 MNHEY, CDR2 SMNVEV (reference sequence). The V segment lost 6 bases and the J segment 4 bases; nucleotides outside the gene matches: 14. DNA for the CDR3: TGTGCCAGCAGCCTCGTAGGAACAGGGGCGGCCACTGAAGCTTTCTTT. Residues: CASSLVGTGAATEAFF.

V gene TRBV7-9 combines with J gene TRBJ2-7, with D possibly TRBD1 on 6 matching bases. V dropped 6 bases and J dropped 5 bases, with 17 bases sitting between them. Germline CDR1 SEHNR, CDR2 FQNEAQ (reference sequence). The CDR3 totals 14 residues. CDR3 loop: CASSPTTGMDEQYF. CDR3 nucleotide sequence: TGTGCCAGCAGTCCGACGACAGGAATGGACGAGCAGTACTTC.

This chain uses TRBV30 with TRBJ2-1, with 14 bases aligning to TRBD2. Germline values: CDR1 GTSNPN, CDR2 SVGIG (reference sequence). The CDR3 sequence is 16 residues long. V dropped 2 bases and J dropped 12; count of bases not matched to a gene: 12. The CDR3 loop is CAWSPGLAGGGWGQFF. The CDR3 DNA is TGTGCCTGGAGTCCCGGACTAGCGGGAGGAGGGTGGGGGCAGTTCTTC.

CDR3 coding DNA: TGTGCCAGCAGGGATGGTGGGACAGGGGCCTATGAGCAGTTCTTC. This encodes CASRDGGTGAYEQFF. The gene calls are TRBV27 and TRBJ2-1; 10 bases are shared with TRBD1. The ends lost 6 bases at V and 8 bases at J; junction bases unmatched: 10. The V gene's germline CDR1 is MNHEY and CDR2 SMNVEV (reference sequence). This CDR3 is 15 amino acids long.

This clone showed up just a few times. The V and J genes are TRBV10-3 and TRBJ1-6; a weak D match, TRBD1 (6 bases). CDR1 is ENHRY, CDR2 SYGVKD, per germline. Trimming took 6 bases from V and 7 from J, leaving 10 bases between them. The CDR3 covers 13 residues. As DNA, the CDR3 is TGTGCCATCAGGATAACAGGGAATTCACCCCTCCACTTT. Its protein product is CAIRITGNSPLHF.

This clone came up a few times. This rearrangement joins TRBV29-1 to TRBJ1-5; 9 bases match TRBD1. The CDR3 has 15 amino acids. CDR1 and CDR2 (germline): SQVTM, ANQGSEA. Trimming took 7 bases from V and 0 from J; bases not matched to a gene: 7. The CDR3 coding sequence is TGCAGCGCCAGACAGGGGGGAAATAGCAATCAGCCCCAGCATTTT. This sequence encodes CSARQGGNSNQPQHF.

The chain is built from TRBV5-6 and TRBJ1-1; 7 bases align to TRBD1. This CDR3 is 17 amino acids long. CDR1 and CDR2 from the germline V gene are SGHDT and YYEEEE. J gave up 4 bases and V 2 bases, and 14 bases lay outside the gene matches. Here the CDR3 reads CASSLGTAINFGTEAFF. In DNA, the CDR3 is TGTGCCAGCAGCTTAGGGACAGCCATAAATTTCGGCACTGAAGCTTTCTTT.

The CDR3 DNA sequence: TGCGCCAGCACCCAAGGAGATGGGTTCGAGCAGTTCTTC. This codes for CASTQGDGFEQFF. The rearrangement uses TRBV5-1 and TRBJ2-1; D unclear. The CDR3 totals 13 residues. Germline loops: CDR1 SGHRS, CDR2 YFSETQ. V lost 6 bases, J lost 10 bases, and 17 bases lay in between.

This clone was picked up a small number of times. The chain links TRBV19 to TRBJ1-2; possible D gene TRBD1, 6 bases. This CDR3 has 14 amino acids. The V gene's germline CDR1 is LNHDA and CDR2 SQIVND (reference sequence). Trimming left V 3 bases short and J 3 bases short, with 11 bases between. The CDR3 is CASSIGRGDYGYTF. As DNA, the CDR3 is TGTGCCAGTAGTATTGGCAGGGGTGACTATGGCTACACCTTC.

Only a few counts were recorded for this clone. This chain links TRBV4-1 with TRBJ2-5, with TRBD1 identical over 10 bases. The J call may be in error: the DNA end matches TRBJ2-7 better. In germline, CDR1 is MGHRA, CDR2 YSYEKL. The CDR3 runs 15 residues. CDR3 coding DNA: TGCGCCAGCAGCCAAGGGACAGGGGGAACCTACGAGCAGTACTTC. It encodes CASSQGTGGTYEQYF.

The gene calls are TRBV5-1 and TRBJ1-3; no clear D gene. Trimming stripped 0 bases from V and 4 bases from J, with 14 bases between. The CDR3 totals 16 residues. Germline CDR1 and CDR2: SGHRS and YFSETQ. CDR3 residues: CASSLVFQAAGNTIYF. DNA of the CDR3: TGCGCCAGCAGCTTGGTTTTCCAGGCTGCAGGAAACACCATATATTTT.

The J gene is TRBJ2-7, the V gene TRBV18, with TRBD1 as a possible D gene (6 bases). Germline V gene lookup returns CDR1 KGHSH and CDR2 LQKENI. Trimming shortened V by 4 bases and J by 2 bases, and 12 bases separated the two germline ends. The CDR3 runs 14 residues. CDR3 sequence reads: CASSRYREPYEQYF. The CDR3 region has the DNA TGTGCCAGCTCACGGTACAGGGAACCCTACGAGCAGTACTTC.

This clone turned up a few times. The chain carries TRBV28 and TRBJ1-4; tentatively, D is TRBD1 (5 bases). Trimming pared 4 bases from V and 16 bases from J, leaving 40 bases between. Germline CDR1 MDHEN, CDR2 SYDVKM. The CDR3 loop spans 20 amino acids. For the CDR3, the DNA is TGTGCCAGCAGTTCCCCCCTCCAAGGGGTCCTGCAACCCCTGCACCCTGCACCGTTTTTT. Residues: CASSSPLQGVLQPLHPAPFF. Drawing the rest from reference TRBV28 and TRBJ1-4, the complete variable domain is DVKVTQSSRYLVKRTGEKVFLECVQDMDHENMFWYRQDPGLGLRLIYFSYDVKMKEKGDIPEGYSVSREKKERFSLILESASTNQTSMYLCASSSPLQGVLQPLHPAPFFGSGTQLSVL.

The chain links TRBV6-4 to TRBJ1-4; unclear D gene. Germline V gene sequence: CDR1 MRHNA, CDR2 SNTAGT. This CDR3 spans 15 amino acids. The ends were cut back, 5 bases at V and 0 bases at J, with 10 bases in the middle. DNA of the CDR3: TGTGCCAGCAGTCCCAGGTTTGCAACTAATGAAAAACTGTTTTTT. It yields the protein CASSPRFATNEKLFF.

This clone has more than one count but fewer than ten. This chain links TRBV7-2 with TRBJ2-1; TRBD1 aligns across 8 bases. Unmatched junction bases numbered 10, after V lost 6 bases and J lost 6 bases. The CDR3 consists of 15 residues. Germline values: CDR1 SGHTA, CDR2 FQGNSA. CDR3 nucleotide sequence: TGTGCCAGCAGTCAGGGGGCCCTCGGTCCCAATGAGCAGTTCTTC. This codes for CASSQGALGPNEQFF.

The chain recombines TRBV28 with TRBJ1-5, with 8 bases identical to TRBD1. The CDR3 is 15 amino acids. Germline V gene sequence: CDR1 MDHEN, CDR2 SYDVKM. V lost 3 bases to trimming and J lost 5 bases; unmatched junction nucleotides: 6. Written as DNA, the CDR3 is TGTGCCAGCAGTTTCCCTGGACAGGGAGATCAGCCCCAGCATTTT. Translating it yields CASSFPGQGDQPQHF.

This clone was found a few times. The rearrangement joins TRBV6-4 to TRBJ2-6; TRBD2 is a possible D gene (6 bases). The length of the CDR3 is 15 residues. V shed 6 bases and J shed 0 bases, with 9 bases lying between them. CDR1 is MRHNA and CDR2 is SNTAGT in the germline V gene. DNA for the CDR3: TGTGCCAGCAGCCCCGGGGGCTCTGGGGCCAACGTCCTGACTTTC. It yields the protein CASSPGGSGANVLTF.

This clone was observed a few times. This sequence joins TRBV28 and TRBJ2-6; D unclear. V lost 6 bases, J lost 0 bases, and 9 bases lay in between. This CDR3 comprises 15 residues. The germline V gene encodes CDR1 MDHEN and CDR2 SYDVKM. The CDR3 DNA is TGTGCCAGCAGGTTACTCAGCTCTGGGGCCAACGTCCTGACTTTC. Translation gives CASRLLSSGANVLTF.

In its sample, this clone was seen a few times. This rearrangement joins TRBV6-5 to TRBJ2-1; D is uncertain. This CDR3 contains 14 residues. V shed 7 bases and J shed 1 base, with 11 bases lying between them. Germline CDR1 is MNHEY and CDR2 is SVGAGI. The CDR3 DNA reads as TGTGCCAGCAAGATCGCCAGGTCCTACAATGAGCAGTTCTTC. This sequence encodes CASKIARSYNEQFF.

This clone was counted only a few times. The rearrangement uses TRBV2 and TRBJ2-2, with TRBD2 as a possible D gene (7 bases). V shed 6 bases and J shed 4 bases, with 18 bases lying between them. Germline V gene lookup returns CDR1 SNHLY and CDR2 FYNNEI. The CDR3 sequence is 16 residues long. The CDR3 DNA reads as TGTGCCAGCAGGAAATTCGGGGGGCCGGGCACCGGGGAGCTGTTTTTT. Translation: CASRKFGGPGTGELFF.

V usage is TRBV7-9 and J usage is TRBJ2-7; 8 bases map to TRBD2. V was clipped by 5 bases and J by 3 bases; unmatched bases: 6. The CDR3 extends over 14 amino acids. CDR1 SEHNR and CDR2 FQNEAQ come from the germline V gene (reference sequence). CDR3 coding DNA: TGTGCCAGCAGCCGCGGACTAGCTGTCTACGAGCAGTACTTC. Protein: CASSRGLAVYEQYF.

This clone was counted a few times. The chain has TRBV7-9 and TRBJ2-3; a possible D gene is TRBD2 (5 bases). Deletions cut 4 bases from V and 4 bases from J, with 18 bases between. The germline gives CDR1 SEHNR, CDR2 FQNEAQ (reference sequence). The CDR3 is 16 residues long. This CDR3 is CASSSLMERWADTQYF. The CDR3 DNA sequence: TGTGCCAGCAGCTCGCTTATGGAGCGGTGGGCAGATACGCAGTATTTT.

Comment on this clone: The junction departs from germline at one end; a sequencing error may be responsible. This chain joins TRBV7-7 and TRBJ2-1, with 12 bases fitting TRBD2. CDR1 and CDR2 (germline): SSHAT, FNYEAQ (reference sequence). The CDR3 totals 14 residues. CDR3 amino acids: CASSLAGGFNEQFF. In DNA form, the CDR3 reads TGTGCTAGCAGCCTAGCGGGGGGGTTCAATGAGCAGTTCTTC.

The chain links TRBV27 to TRBJ2-3; tentative D call: TRBD2 (6 bases). V was pared by 0 bases and J by 1 base, with 11 bases between. This CDR3 spans 16 amino acids. Germline CDR1 MNHEY, CDR2 SMNVEV (reference sequence). CDR3 amino acids: CASSLSTGGGTDTQYF. CDR3 DNA sequence: TGTGCCAGCAGTTTATCAACCGGGGGAGGCACAGATACGCAGTATTTT.

A few counts support this clone. This chain connects TRBV28 to TRBJ2-7, with D tentatively TRBD1 (7 bases). The CDR3 sequence is 15 residues long. The germline V gene encodes CDR1 MDHEN and CDR2 SYDVKM. Trimming removed 7 bases from V and 4 bases from J, with 20 bases in between. The CDR3 DNA sequence: TGTGCCAGCAACCCCATTAGGCCAGGGGGGTACGAGCAGTACTTC. Protein sequence: CASNPIRPGGYEQYF.